The TCR beta chain under discussion was sequenced for a study of CD8+ T cells in alopecia areata listed by TCRdb under 2018. Context from the whole study: The treated patients took part in an open-label pilot trial in which moderate-to-severe alopecia areata was treated with oral tofacitinib at 5 to 10 mg twice daily. Patients stayed on tofacitinib for 6 to 18 months and then had 6 months of follow-up off drug so that delayed response and recurrence could be assessed. High-throughput TCRbeta sequencing was used to examine T cell clonal expansion in alopecia areata in both the C3H/HeJ mouse model and human patients. Human TCRbeta sequencing covered scalp tissue and sorted CD4+ and CD8+ peripheral blood T cells from patchy and totalis/universalis alopecia areata patients and healthy controls. Biopsies were taken from tofacitinib-treated patients at baseline and at 4 and 24 weeks of treatment, and a later scalp biopsy was taken in several of the tofacitinib-treated patients. Scalp clonality was compared across normal scalp (n=4), patchy alopecia areata scalp (n=8), and alopecia totalis/universalis scalp (n=8). RNA was extracted with the PAXgene miRNA kit for fixed scalp, the miRNeasy kit for PBMCs, and the RNeasy kit for mouse skin. TCRbeta CDR3 regions were amplified by immunoSEQ multiplex PCR with 35 Vbeta forward and 13 Jbeta reverse primers. Study-wide conclusions, independent of this receptor: Scalp TCR repertoire analysis is complicated because resident alphabeta T cells in normal human skin are also sequenced, whereas mouse skin is dominated by gammadelta T cells. TCR sequences shared between patients were less clear than in mice, possibly partly because of HLA diversity in the patient population. Lesional scalp, especially in alopecia totalis/universalis, showed higher clonality and more expanded CD8+ clones than normal scalp, suggesting antigenic drive.

CDR1 and CDR2, looked up from the germline V gene, are SQVTM and ANQGSEA. The CDR3 has 15 amino acids, counting the end cysteine and phenylalanine. Solely the CDR3 DNA is kept, with 45 bases framed from the first base. V lost 6 bases and J lost 3 bases, and the count of bases not matched to a germline gene is 8. On this clone: Which antigen it targets is not known. Base qualities are not at hand, and no much larger clone is one base apart.

The sample's time point label, in plain terms: baseline before oral tofacitinib. From alopecia areata patients, peripheral blood was collected along with lesional scalp punch biopsies. PBMCs were isolated by density centrifugation and stained for CD3, CD4 and CD8, and CD4+ and CD8+ T cells were sorted on a FACSAria. Receptors were amplified or captured by the immunoSEQ multiplex PCR assay. To provide template for TCR sequencing, every sample had RNA extracted and reverse transcribed into cDNA. First-strand cDNA was synthesized using SuperScript III with a 2:1 mix of oligo-dT and random hexamers. A synthetic immune receptor repertoire was used to assess amplification bias, and residual bias was removed computationally. As for the original processing: Raw reads were preprocessed to remove errors, and CDR3 was defined according to IMGT conventions as the region from the conserved cysteine to phenylalanine. Clonality was calculated as 1 minus Shannon entropy normalized by log2 of the number of productive unique TCRs. Whether each scalp clone was CD4 or CD8 was inferred by checking scalp TCRbeta sequences against the CD4 and CD8 repertoires from sorted blood. Drawn from immuneACCESS, this table holds only the in-frame rearrangements with V and J called that TCRdb kept. Clones are partly lost; checked studies trace under half to an unresolved V gene and leave the rest unexplained. The DNA was the basis for D and trimming; V, J and clone size are from that table. The sample table contains roughly 250,000 clones; only one count was recorded for under 80% of them. More than 0.95% of the sample is taken by the ten largest.

The receptor was derived from a human donor with alopecia areata. Sequencing used CD4+ T cells sorted from blood, obtained at week 0. This sequence uses TRBV29-1 and TRBJ2-1; TRBD1 fits 10 bases in the junction. The CDR3 amino acid sequence is: CSVEPGQGNYNEQFF. The nucleotide sequence is given as TGCAGCGTGGAACCGGGACAGGGGAACTACAATGAGCAGTTCTTC.